The source of this TCR beta chain is a study of blood T cell repertoires in COVID-19. Sequencing used immunoSEQ multiplex PCR; TCRdb keeps in-frame clones, though not all of them. The data show tens of thousands of clones, roughly 87% seen once. The CDR3 sequence is 16 residues long. Germline values: CDR1 SGHRS, CDR2 YFSETQ. With V trimmed by 2 bases and J by 7 bases, 11 bases remained unmatched. This sequence joins TRBV5-1 and TRBJ2-1, with 8 bases matching TRBD1. Material: peripheral blood. The sequence derives from a woman of 80 years or more with acute or convalescent COVID-19. CDR3 in DNA: TGCGCCAGCAGCTTCGTTTTAAGGCAGGGGGCGAATGAGCAGTTCTTC. It translates to CASSFVLRQGANEQFF.